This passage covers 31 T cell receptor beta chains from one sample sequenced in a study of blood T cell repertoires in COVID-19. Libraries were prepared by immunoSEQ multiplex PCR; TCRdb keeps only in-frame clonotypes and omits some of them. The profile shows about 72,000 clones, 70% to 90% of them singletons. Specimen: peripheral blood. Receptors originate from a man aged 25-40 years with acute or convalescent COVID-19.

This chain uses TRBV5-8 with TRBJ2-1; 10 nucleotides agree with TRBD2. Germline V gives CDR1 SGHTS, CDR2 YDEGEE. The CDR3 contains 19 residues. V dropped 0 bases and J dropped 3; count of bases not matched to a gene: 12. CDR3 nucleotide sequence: TGTGCCAGCAGCTTGGGCCGTTCCGCTAGCGGGAGTATCTACAATGAGCAGTTCTTC. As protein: CASSLGRSASGSIYNEQFF.

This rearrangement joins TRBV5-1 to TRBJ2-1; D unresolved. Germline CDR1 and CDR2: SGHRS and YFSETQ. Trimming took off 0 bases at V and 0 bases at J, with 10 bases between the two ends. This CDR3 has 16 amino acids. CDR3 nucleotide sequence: TGCGCCAGCAGCTTGGCCCTGTCCGTCTCCTACAATGAGCAGTTCTTC. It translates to CASSLALSVSYNEQFF.

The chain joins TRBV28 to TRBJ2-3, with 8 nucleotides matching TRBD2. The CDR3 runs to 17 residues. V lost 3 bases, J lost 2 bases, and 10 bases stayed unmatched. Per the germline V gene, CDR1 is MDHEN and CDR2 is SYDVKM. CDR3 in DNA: TGTGCCAGCAGTTTCCCTCCTCGCGGGAGGTTCACAGATACGCAGTATTTT. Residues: CASSFPPRGRFTDTQYF.

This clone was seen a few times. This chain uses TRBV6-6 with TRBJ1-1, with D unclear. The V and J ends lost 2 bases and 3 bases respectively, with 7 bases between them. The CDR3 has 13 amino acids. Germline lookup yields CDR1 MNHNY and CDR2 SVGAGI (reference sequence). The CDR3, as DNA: TGTGCCAGCAGTTACAATCCAGACACTGAAGCTTTCTTT. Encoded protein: CASSYNPDTEAFF.

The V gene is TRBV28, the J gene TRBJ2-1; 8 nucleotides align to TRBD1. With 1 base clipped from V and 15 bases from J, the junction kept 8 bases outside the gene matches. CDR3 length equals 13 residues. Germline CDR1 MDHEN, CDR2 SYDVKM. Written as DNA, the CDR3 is TGTGCCAGCAGTTTATTGGTTCAGGGGGCGCCGTTCTTC. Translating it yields CASSLLVQGAPFF.

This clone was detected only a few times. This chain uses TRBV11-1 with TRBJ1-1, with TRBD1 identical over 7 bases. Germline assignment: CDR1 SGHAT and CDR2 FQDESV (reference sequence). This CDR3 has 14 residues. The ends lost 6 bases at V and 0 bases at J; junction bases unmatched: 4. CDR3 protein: CASRYRGMNTEAFF. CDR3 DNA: TGTGCCAGCAGATACAGGGGTATGAACACTGAAGCTTTCTTT.

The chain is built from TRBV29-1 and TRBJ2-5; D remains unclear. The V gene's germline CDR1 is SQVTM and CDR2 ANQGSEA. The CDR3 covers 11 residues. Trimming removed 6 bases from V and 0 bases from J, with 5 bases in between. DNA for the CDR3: TGCAGCGTAGCGTACCAAGAGACCCAGTACTTC. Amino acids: CSVAYQETQYF.

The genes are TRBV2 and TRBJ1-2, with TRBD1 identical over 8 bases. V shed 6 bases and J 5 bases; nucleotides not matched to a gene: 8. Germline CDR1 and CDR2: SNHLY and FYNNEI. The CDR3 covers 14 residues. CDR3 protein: CASSPQGEGYGYTF. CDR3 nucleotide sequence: TGTGCCAGCAGCCCACAGGGGGAAGGGTATGGCTACACCTTC.

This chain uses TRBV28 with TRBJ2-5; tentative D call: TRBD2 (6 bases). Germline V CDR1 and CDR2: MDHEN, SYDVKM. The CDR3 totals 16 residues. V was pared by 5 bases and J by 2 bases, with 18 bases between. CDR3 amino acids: CASSGFRRLDQETQYF. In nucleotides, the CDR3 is TGTGCCAGCAGTGGGTTCCGTCGACTAGATCAAGAGACCCAGTACTTC.

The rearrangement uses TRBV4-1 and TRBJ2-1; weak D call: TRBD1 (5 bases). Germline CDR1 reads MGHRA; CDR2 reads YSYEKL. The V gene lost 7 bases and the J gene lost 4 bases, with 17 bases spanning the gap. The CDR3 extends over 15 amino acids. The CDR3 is CASTTTAQGYNEQFF. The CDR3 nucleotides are TGCGCCAGCACGACAACAGCCCAGGGATACAATGAGCAGTTCTTC.

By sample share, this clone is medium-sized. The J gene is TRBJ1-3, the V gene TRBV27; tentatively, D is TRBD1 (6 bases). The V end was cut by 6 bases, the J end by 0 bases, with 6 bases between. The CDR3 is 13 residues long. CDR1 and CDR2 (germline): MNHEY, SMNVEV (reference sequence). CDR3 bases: TGTGCCAGCAGGGGACACTCTGGAAACACCATATATTTT. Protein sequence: CASRGHSGNTIYF.

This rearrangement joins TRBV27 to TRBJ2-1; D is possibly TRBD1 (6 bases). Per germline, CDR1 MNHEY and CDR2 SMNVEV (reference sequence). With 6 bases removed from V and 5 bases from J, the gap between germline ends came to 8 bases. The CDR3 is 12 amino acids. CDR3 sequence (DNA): TGTGCCAGCAGAACAGGGAACAATGAGCAGTTCTTC. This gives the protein CASRTGNNEQFF.

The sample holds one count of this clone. The CDR3 region has the DNA TGTGCCAGCAGCTTACCTACAGGGGGTCGCAACACCGGGGAGCTGTTTTTT. Encoded protein: CASSLPTGGRNTGELFF. The chain carries TRBV7-3 and TRBJ2-2; 8 bases align to TRBD1. The CDR3 consists of 17 residues. Germline lookup yields CDR1 SGHTA and CDR2 FQGTGA. With 2 bases clipped from V and 2 bases from J, the junction kept 7 bases outside the gene matches.

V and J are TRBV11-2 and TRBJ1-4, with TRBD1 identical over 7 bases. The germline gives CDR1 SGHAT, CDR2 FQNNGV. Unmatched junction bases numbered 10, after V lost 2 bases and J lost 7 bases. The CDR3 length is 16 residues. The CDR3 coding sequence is TGTGCCAGCAGCTTAAGTAGAGACAGGGATGCTGAAAAACTGTTTTTT. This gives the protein CASSLSRDRDAEKLFF.

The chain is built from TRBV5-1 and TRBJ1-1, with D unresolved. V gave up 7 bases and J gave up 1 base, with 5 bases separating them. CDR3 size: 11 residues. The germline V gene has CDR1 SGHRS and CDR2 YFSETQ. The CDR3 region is CASLSNTEAFF. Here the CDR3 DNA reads TGCGCCAGCCTCTCGAACACTGAAGCTTTCTTT.

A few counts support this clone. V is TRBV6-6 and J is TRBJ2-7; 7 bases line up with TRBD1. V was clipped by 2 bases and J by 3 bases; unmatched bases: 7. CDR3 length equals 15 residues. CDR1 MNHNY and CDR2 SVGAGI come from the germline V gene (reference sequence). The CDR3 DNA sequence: TGTGCCAGCAGTTACGATGGGACAGCCAACTACGAGCAGTACTTC. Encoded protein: CASSYDGTANYEQYF.

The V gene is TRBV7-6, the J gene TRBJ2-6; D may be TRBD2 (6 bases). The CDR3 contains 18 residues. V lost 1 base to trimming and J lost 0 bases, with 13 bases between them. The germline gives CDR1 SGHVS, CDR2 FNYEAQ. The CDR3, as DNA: TGTGCCAGCAGCTTAGGCCCCTCGACTAGCTCTGGGGCCAACGTCCTGACTTTC. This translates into CASSLGPSTSSGANVLTF.

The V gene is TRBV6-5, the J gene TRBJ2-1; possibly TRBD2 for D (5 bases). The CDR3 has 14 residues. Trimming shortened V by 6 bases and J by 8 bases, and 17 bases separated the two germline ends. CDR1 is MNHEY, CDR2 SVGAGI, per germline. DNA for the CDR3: TGTGCCAGCAGCTCCGGGCCAGCGGCCGATGAGCAGTTCTTC. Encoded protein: CASSSGPAADEQFF.

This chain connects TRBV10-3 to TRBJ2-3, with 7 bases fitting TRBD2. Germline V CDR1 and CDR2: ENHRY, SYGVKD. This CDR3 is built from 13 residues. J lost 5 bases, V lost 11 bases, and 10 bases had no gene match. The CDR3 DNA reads TGTGCCTCAGCCGCGGCGGGAGTAGATACGCAGTATTTT. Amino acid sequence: CASAAAGVDTQYF.

CDR3 bases: TGTGCCAGCAGTGGACAGTTAGATGGCTACACCTTC. This translates into CASSGQLDGYTF. The rearrangement joins TRBV2 to TRBJ1-2, with TRBD1 as a possible D gene (5 bases). V gave up 4 bases and J gave up 6 bases, with 9 bases separating them. Germline CDR1 is SNHLY and CDR2 is FYNNEI. This CDR3 region has 12 residues.

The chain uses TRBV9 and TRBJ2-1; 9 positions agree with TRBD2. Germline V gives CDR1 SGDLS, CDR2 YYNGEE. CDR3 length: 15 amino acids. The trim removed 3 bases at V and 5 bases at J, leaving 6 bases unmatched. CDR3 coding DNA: TGTGCCAGCAGCGCCGGGACTAGCATGGACAATGAGCAGTTCTTC. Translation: CASSAGTSMDNEQFF.

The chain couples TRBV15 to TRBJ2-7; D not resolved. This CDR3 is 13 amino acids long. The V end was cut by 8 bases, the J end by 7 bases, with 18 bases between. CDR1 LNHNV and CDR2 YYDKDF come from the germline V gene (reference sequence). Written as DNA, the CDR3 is TGTGCCACCTCATACGGAGCCCTAGTGGAGCAGTACTTC. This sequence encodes CATSYGALVEQYF.

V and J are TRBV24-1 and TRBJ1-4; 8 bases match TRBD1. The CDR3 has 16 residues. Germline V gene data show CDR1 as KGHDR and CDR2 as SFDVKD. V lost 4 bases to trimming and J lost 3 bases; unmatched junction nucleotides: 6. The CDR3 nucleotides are TGTGCCACCAGTGAAGGGACAGGCGTAGCTAATGAAAAACTGTTTTTT. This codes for CATSEGTGVANEKLFF.

CDR3 bases: TGTGCCAGTAGCCACCCCGGGGGGATGAACACTGAAGCTTTCTTT. It yields the protein CASSHPGGMNTEAFF. The V and J genes are TRBV19 and TRBJ1-1, with D maybe TRBD1 (5 bases). V shed 6 bases and J shed 0 bases, with 14 bases lying between them. The CDR3 runs 15 residues. Germline-derived CDR1 and CDR2 are LNHDA and SQIVND (reference sequence).

The CDR3 sequence: CASSDSPAGQGVQSSGNTIYF. In DNA form, the CDR3 reads TGTGCCAGCAGTGACTCCCCCGCGGGACAGGGGGTGCAATCCTCTGGAAACACCATATATTTT. This chain links TRBV6-4 with TRBJ1-3, with TRBD1 identical over 11 bases. CDR1 is MRHNA, CDR2 SNTAGT, per germline. The CDR3 sequence is 21 residues long. Trimming took 0 bases from V and 0 from J; bases not matched to a gene: 13.

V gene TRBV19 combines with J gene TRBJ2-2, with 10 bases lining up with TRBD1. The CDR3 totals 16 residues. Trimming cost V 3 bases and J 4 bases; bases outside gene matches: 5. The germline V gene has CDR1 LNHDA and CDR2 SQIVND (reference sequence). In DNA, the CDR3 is TGTGCCAGTAGTATCCCGGACAGGGGGGGCACCGGGGAGCTGTTTTTT. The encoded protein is CASSIPDRGGTGELFF.

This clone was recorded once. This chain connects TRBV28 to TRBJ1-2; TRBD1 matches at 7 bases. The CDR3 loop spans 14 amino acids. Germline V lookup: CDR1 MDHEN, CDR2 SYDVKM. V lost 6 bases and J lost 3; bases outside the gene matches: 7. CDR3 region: CASRALDRYYGYTF. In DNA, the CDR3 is TGTGCCAGCAGAGCTTTGGACAGGTACTATGGCTACACCTTC.

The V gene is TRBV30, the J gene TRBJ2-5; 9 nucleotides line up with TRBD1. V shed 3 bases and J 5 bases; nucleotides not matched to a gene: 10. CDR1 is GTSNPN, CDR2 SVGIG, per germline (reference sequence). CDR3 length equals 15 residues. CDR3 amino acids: CAWSSGRTGVETQYF. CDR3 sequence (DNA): TGTGCCTGGAGCTCCGGACGGACAGGGGTCGAGACCCAGTACTTC.

The CDR3 nucleotides read TGTGCCAGCAGCCACAGGCCGAATGATGAGCAGTTCTTC. This translates into CASSHRPNDEQFF. The chain carries TRBV6-6 and TRBJ2-1; D might be TRBD1 (5 bases). This CDR3 is built from 13 residues. The V gene lost 6 bases and the J gene lost 8 bases, with 14 bases spanning the gap. From germline, CDR1 is MNHNY and CDR2 SVGAGI (reference sequence).

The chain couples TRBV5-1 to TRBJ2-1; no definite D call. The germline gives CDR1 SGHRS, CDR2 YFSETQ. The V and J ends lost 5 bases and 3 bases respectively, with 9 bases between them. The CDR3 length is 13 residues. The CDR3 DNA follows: TGCGCCAGCAGGGTAGGAGTCTACAATGAGCAGTTCTTC. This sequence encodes CASRVGVYNEQFF.

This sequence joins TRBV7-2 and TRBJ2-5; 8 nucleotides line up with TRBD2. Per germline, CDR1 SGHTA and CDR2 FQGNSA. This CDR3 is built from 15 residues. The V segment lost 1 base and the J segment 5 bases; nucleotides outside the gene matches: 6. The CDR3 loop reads CASSLGDGRGETQYF. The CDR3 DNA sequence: TGTGCCAGCAGCTTAGGTGACGGGAGGGGCGAGACCCAGTACTTC.